Shown below are 7 T cell receptor beta chains from a single sample sequenced in a study of OX40 agonist ivuxolimab in advanced cancers. Profiling relied on immunoSEQ multiplex PCR, and the TCRdb table lists in-frame clones only, not all of them. The sample contains just under 75,000 clones, around 90% of which appear only once. The specimen was CD4+ or CD8+ T cells sorted from blood, collected in a trial of the OX40 agonist ivuxolimab. Source of these receptors: an adult with an advanced solid tumor such as melanoma, head and neck, liver or kidney cancer.

V is TRBV6-5 and J is TRBJ1-1, with D unclear. The germline V gene encodes CDR1 MNHEY and CDR2 SVGAGI. V gave up 0 bases and J gave up 1 base, with 6 bases separating them. The CDR3 is made up of 14 amino acids. CDR3 in amino acids: CASSYSQANTEAFF. The CDR3 DNA reads TGTGCCAGCAGTTACTCCCAGGCGAACACTGAAGCTTTCTTT.

V usage is TRBV30 and J usage is TRBJ2-5; D unclear. Trimming cost V 1 base and J 4 bases, with 4 bases left between them. The CDR3 runs 11 residues. Looked up from germline, CDR1 is GTSNPN and CDR2 is SVGIG (reference sequence). The CDR3 nucleotides read TGTGCCTGGAGTGGAGTAGAGACCCAGTACTTC. It is translated as CAWSGVETQYF.

The chain employs TRBV14 and TRBJ2-7; D not certain. Trimming pared 4 bases from V and 3 bases from J, leaving 16 bases between. This CDR3 has 15 amino acids. Germline loops: CDR1 SGHDN, CDR2 FVKESK. The CDR3, as DNA: TGTGCCAGCAGCCCCTGGTCCTCCGGGTACTACGAGCAGTACTTC. Translation gives CASSPWSSGYYEQYF. Full variable domain (missing parts from reference TRBV14 and TRBJ2-7): EAGVTQFPSHSVIEKGQTVTLRCDPISGHDNLYWYRRVMGKEIKFLLHFVKESKQDESGMPNNRFLAERTGGTYSTLKVQPAELEDSGVYFCASSPWSSGYYEQYFGPGTRLTVT.

V is TRBV19 and J is TRBJ2-5; D is uncertain. V lost 6 bases and J lost 5, with 7 bases in between. Germline V lookup: CDR1 LNHDA, CDR2 SQIVND (reference sequence). The length of the CDR3 is 11 residues. The CDR3 DNA follows: TGTGCCAGTAGATGGGGTGAGACCCAGTACTTC. This gives the protein CASRWGETQYF.

J is TRBJ2-3 and V is TRBV5-5, with unresolved D. V was shortened by 2 bases and J by 4 bases, with 14 bases between the two germline ends. Germline values: CDR1 SGHKS, CDR2 YYEKEE (reference sequence). The CDR3 is made up of 15 amino acids. This chain's CDR3 is CASSFLFSEPDTQYF. CDR3 bases: TGTGCCAGCAGCTTTCTTTTTTCGGAGCCAGATACGCAGTATTTT.

The DNA for the CDR3 is TGTGCCAGTAGTACCTCCCGGGACCCTAGTGAAAAACTGTTTTTT. It is translated as CASSTSRDPSEKLFF. The J gene is TRBJ1-4, the V gene TRBV19, with D possibly matching TRBD1 (5 bases). V lost 4 bases to trimming and J lost 7 bases, with 16 bases between them. Germline V gene lookup returns CDR1 LNHDA and CDR2 SQIVND (reference sequence). The CDR3 length is 15 residues.

The chain couples TRBV4-1 to TRBJ1-1; 7 nucleotides line up with TRBD1. Per germline, CDR1 MGHRA and CDR2 YSYEKL. CDR3 length equals 16 residues. V was pared by 2 bases and J by 0 bases, with 6 bases of the junction left unmatched. The CDR3 sequence: CASSQPRDSVNTEAFF. The CDR3 DNA reads TGCGCCAGCAGCCAACCTCGGGACAGCGTGAACACTGAAGCTTTCTTT.